The 4 T cell receptor beta chains presented below share a single source sample, sequenced in a study of blood T cell repertoires in COVID-19. The assay was immunoSEQ multiplex PCR, and TCRdb's table has in-frame clones only and misses some. The sample lists about 190,000 clones; roughly 73% were seen once. The sequenced material came from peripheral blood. Every receptor here comes from a woman older than 75 with active or convalescent COVID-19.

This clone came up once. The chain combines TRBV7-2 with TRBJ2-2; D uncertain. CDR1 SGHTA and CDR2 FQGNSA come from the germline V gene. The CDR3 runs to 13 residues. V lost 8 bases and J lost 6, with 13 bases in between. CDR3 residues: CASASTRPGELFF. The CDR3 bases are TGTGCCAGCGCTTCCACTCGTCCCGGGGAGCTGTTTTTT.

This clone was observed a single time. The CDR3 coding sequence is TGTGCCAGCAGCTTACCCCTGCAGGGCATAGTTACAGATACGCAGTATTTT. This codes for CASSLPLQGIVTDTQYF. This rearrangement joins TRBV11-2 to TRBJ2-3, with TRBD1 as a possible D gene (5 bases). This CDR3 contains 17 residues. V shed 2 bases and J shed 3 bases, with 18 bases lying between them. The germline V gene has CDR1 SGHAT and CDR2 FQNNGV.

J is TRBJ2-2 and V is TRBV9; 7 bases map to TRBD2. This CDR3 comprises 17 residues. Germline V CDR1 and CDR2: SGDLS, YYNGEE. V shed 4 bases and J 4 bases; nucleotides not matched to a gene: 13. The CDR3 nucleotides read TGTGCCAGCAGCCCCACGGTAGGGAGGGTAGGCACCGGGGAGCTGTTTTTT. This codes for CASSPTVGRVGTGELFF.

The chain recombines TRBV7-6 with TRBJ2-7; 8 positions agree with TRBD1. There are 15 residues in the CDR3. V lost 4 bases and J lost 2; bases outside the gene matches: 7. CDR1 is SGHVS and CDR2 is FNYEAQ in the germline V gene. This chain's CDR3 is CASSSGQGSPYEQYF. CDR3 bases: TGTGCCAGCAGCTCCGGACAGGGTTCTCCCTACGAGCAGTACTTC.